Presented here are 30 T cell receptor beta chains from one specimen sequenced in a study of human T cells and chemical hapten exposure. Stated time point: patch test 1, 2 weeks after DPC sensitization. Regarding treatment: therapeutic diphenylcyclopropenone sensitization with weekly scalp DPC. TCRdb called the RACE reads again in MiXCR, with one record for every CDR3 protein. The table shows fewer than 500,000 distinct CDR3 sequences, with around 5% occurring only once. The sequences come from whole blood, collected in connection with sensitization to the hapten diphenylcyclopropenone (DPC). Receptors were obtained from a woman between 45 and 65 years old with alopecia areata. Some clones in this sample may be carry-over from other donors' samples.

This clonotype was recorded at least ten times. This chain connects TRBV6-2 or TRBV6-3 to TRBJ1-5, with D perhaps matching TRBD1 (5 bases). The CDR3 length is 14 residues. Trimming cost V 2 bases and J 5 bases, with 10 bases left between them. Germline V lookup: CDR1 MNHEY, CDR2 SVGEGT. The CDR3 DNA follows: TGTGCCAGCAGTTACGGGAGGGGCGATCAGCCCCAGCATTTT. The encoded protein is CASSYGRGDQPQHF.

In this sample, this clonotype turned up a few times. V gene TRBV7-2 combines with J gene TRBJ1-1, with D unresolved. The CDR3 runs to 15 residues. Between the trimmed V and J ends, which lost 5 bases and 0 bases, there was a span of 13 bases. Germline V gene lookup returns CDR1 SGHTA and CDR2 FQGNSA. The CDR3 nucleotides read TGTGCCAGCAGCCCCCGCTTAGCAATGAACACTGAAGCTTTCTTT. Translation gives CASSPRLAMNTEAFF.

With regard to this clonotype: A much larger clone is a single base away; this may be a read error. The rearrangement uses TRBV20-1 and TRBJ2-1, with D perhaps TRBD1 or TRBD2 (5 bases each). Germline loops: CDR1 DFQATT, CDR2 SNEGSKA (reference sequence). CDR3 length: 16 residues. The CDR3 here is CSARDWSRGTYNEHFF. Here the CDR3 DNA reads TGCAGTGCTAGAGATTGGTCAAGAGGGACCTACAATGAGCACTTCTTC.

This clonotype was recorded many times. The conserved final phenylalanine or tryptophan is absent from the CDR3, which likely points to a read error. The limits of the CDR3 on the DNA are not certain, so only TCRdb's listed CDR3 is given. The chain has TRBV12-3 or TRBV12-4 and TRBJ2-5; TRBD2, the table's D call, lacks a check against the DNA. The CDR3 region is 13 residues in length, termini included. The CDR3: CASSFNAGARIVV.

CDR3 bases: TGTGCCTGGAGTGGAGGGTTAGACGGGAGGGGTTCGGACGAGCAGTACTTC. It is translated as CAWSGGLDGRGSDEQYF. The J gene is TRBJ2-7, the V gene TRBV30; 8 bases are a match to TRBD2. The CDR3 covers 17 residues. The V segment lost 1 base and the J segment 5 bases; nucleotides outside the gene matches: 16. CDR1 GTSNPN and CDR2 SVGIG come from the germline V gene (reference sequence).

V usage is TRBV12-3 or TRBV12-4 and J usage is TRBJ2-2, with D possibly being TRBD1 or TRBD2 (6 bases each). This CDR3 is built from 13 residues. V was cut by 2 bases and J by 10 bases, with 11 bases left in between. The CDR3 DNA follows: TGTGCCAGCAGTTTAAGGGGGGCCCAGGAGCTGTTTTTT. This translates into CASSLRGAQELFF.

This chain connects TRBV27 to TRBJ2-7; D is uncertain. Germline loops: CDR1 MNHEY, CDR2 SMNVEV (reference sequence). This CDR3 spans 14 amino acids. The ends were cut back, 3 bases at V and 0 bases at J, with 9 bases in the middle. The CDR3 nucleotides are TGTGCCAGCAGTTTGATCTCCGCCTCCTACGAGCAGTACTTC. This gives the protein CASSLISASYEQYF.

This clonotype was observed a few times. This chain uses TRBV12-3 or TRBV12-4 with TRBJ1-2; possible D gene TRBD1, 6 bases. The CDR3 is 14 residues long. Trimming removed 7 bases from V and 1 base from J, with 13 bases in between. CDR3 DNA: TGTGCCAGCACCTTGAGGGGGTTTAACTATGGCTACACCTTC. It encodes CASTLRGFNYGYTF.

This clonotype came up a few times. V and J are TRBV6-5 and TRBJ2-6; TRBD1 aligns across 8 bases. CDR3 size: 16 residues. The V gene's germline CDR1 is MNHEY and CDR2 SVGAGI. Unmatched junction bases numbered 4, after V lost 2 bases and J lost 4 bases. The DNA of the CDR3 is TGTGCCAGCAGTTACGTCAGGGGGCTAGGGGCCAACGTCCTGACTTTC. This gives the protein CASSYVRGLGANVLTF.

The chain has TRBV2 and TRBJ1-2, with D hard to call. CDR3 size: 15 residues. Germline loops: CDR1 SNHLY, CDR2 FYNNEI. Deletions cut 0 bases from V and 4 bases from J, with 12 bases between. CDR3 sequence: CASSEARGQIYGYTF. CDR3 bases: TGTGCCAGCAGTGAAGCGAGAGGGCAGATCTATGGCTACACCTTC.

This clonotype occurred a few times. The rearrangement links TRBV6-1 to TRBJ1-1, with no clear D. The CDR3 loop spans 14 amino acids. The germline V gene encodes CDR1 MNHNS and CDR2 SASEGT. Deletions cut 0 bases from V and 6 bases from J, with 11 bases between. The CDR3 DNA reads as TGTGCCAGCAGTGAAGCGGTGGTTTTCGCTGAAGCTTTCTTT. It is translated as CASSEAVVFAEAFF.

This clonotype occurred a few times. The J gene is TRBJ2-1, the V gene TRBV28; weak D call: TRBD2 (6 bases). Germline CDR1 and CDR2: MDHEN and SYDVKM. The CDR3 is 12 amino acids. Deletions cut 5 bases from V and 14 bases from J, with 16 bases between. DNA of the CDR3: TGTGCCAGCAGTCCGGGACTCCCGAAGGAGTTCTTC. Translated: CASSPGLPKEFF.

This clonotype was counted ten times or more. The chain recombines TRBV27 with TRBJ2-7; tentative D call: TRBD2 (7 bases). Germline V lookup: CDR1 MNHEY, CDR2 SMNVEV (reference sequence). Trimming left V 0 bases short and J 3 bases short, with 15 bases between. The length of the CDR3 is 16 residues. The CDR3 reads CASSLSGGAVVYEQYF. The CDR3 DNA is TGTGCCAGCAGTTTATCGGGGGGGGCGGTGGTCTACGAGCAGTACTTC.

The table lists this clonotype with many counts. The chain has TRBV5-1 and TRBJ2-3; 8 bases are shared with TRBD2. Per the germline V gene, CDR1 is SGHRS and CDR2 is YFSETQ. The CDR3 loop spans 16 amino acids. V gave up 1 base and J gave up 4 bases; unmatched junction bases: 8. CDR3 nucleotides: TGCGCCAGCAGCTTGATCAGCGGGGGAGGGGCAGATACGCAGTATTTT. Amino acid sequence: CASSLISGGGADTQYF.

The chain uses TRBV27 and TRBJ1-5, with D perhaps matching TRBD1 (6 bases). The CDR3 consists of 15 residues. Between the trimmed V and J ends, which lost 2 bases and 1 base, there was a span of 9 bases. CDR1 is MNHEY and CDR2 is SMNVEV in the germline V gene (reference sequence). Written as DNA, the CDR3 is TGTGCCAGCAGTTTACAGGGGTGGAGCAATCAGCCCCAGCATTTT. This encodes CASSLQGWSNQPQHF.

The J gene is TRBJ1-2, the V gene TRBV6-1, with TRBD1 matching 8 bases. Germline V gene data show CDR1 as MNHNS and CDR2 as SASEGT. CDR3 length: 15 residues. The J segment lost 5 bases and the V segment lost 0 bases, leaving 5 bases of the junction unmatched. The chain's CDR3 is CASSEAITGGYGYTF. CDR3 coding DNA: TGTGCCAGCAGTGAAGCGATTACAGGGGGGTATGGCTACACCTTC.

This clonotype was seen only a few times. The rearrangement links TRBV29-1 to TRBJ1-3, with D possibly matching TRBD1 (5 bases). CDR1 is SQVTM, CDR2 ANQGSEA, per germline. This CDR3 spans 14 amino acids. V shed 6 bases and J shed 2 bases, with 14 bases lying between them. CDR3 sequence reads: CSVHTGGTGNTIYF. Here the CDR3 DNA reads TGCAGCGTGCATACAGGAGGTACTGGAAACACCATATATTTT.

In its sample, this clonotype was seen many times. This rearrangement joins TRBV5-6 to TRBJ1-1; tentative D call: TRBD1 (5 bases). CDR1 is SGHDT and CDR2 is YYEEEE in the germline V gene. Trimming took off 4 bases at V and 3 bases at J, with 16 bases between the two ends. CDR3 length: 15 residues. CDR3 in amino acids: CASSGRQSRDTEAFF. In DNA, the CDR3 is TGTGCCAGCAGCGGCCGACAGAGCCGGGACACTGAAGCTTTCTTT.

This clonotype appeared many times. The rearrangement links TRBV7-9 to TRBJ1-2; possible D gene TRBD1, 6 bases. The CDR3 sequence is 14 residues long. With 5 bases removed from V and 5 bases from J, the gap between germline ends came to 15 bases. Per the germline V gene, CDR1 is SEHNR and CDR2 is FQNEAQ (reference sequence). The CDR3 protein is CASSPAGQGYGYTF. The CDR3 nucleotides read TGTGCCAGCAGCCCCGCTGGGCAGGGGTATGGCTACACCTTC.

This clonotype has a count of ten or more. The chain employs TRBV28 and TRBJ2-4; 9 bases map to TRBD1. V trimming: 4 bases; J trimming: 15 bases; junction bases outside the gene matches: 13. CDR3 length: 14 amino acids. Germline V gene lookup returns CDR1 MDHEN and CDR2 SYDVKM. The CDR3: CASSSGQGIKGAYF. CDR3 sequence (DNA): TGTGCCAGCAGTTCGGGACAGGGTATTAAGGGGGCGTACTTC.

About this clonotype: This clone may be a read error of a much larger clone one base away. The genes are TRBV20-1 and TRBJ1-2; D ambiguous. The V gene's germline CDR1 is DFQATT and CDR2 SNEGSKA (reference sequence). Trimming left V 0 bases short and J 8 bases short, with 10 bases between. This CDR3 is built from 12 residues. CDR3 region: CSARDPVKGYTF. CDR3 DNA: TGCAGTGCTAGAGATCCGGTCAAGGGCTACACCTTC.

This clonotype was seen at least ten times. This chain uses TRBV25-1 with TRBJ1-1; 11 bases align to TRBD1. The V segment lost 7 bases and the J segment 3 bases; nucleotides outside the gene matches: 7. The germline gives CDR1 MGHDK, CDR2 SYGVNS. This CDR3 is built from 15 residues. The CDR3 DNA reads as TGTGCCAGCACCCCGAGGGGACAGGGGGACACTGAAGCTTTCTTT. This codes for CASTPRGQGDTEAFF. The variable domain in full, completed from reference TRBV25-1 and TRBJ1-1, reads EADIYQTPRYLVIGTGKKITLECSQTMGHDKMYWYQQDPGMELHLIHYSYGVNSTEKGDLSSESTVSRIRTEHFPLTLESARPSHTSQYLCASTPRGQGDTEAFFGQGTRLTVV.

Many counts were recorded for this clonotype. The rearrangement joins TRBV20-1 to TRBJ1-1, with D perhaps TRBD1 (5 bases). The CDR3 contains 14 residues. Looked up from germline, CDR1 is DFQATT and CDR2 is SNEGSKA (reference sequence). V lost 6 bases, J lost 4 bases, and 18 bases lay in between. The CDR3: CSASDPWRGTEAFF. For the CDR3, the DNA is TGCAGTGCAAGTGACCCCTGGAGGGGCACTGAAGCTTTCTTT.

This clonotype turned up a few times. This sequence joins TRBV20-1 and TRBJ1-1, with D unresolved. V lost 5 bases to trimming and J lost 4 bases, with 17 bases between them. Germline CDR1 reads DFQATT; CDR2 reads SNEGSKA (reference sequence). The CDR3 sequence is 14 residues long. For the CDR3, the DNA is TGCAGTGCTCCTCACCAGGCGGTCCCCACTGAAGCTTTCTTT. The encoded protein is CSAPHQAVPTEAFF.

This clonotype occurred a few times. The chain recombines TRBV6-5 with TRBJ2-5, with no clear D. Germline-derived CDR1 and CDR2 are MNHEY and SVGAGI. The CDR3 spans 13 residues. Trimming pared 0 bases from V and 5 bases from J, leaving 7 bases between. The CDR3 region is CASSYSRTETQYF. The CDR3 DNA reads TGTGCCAGCAGTTACTCGAGGACCGAGACCCAGTACTTC.

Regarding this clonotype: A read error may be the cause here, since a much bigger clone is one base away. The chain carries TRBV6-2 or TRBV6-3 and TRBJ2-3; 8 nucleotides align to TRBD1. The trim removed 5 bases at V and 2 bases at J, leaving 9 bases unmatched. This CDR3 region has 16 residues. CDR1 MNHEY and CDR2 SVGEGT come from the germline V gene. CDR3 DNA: TGTGCCAGCAGTCGAAACCAGGGGGCTCACACAGATACGCAGTATTTT. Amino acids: CASSRNQGAHTDTQYF.

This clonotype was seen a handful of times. CDR3 DNA sequence: TGTGCCAGCAGCTTAGACAGGGGGCCTGAGCAGTACTTC. This encodes CASSLDRGPEQYF. The rearrangement uses TRBV7-8 and TRBJ2-7, with 9 bases fitting TRBD1. CDR1 SGHVS and CDR2 FQNEAQ come from the germline V gene. This CDR3 has 13 residues. V was clipped by 1 base and J by 7 bases; unmatched bases: 2.

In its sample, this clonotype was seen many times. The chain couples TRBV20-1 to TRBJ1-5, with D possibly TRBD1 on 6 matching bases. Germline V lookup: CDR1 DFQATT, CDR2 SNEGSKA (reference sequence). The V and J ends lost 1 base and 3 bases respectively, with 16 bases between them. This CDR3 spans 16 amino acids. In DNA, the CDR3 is TGCAGTGCTAGAGTGACCAACAGGGATGACAATCAGCCCCAGCATTTT. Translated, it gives CSARVTNRDDNQPQHF.

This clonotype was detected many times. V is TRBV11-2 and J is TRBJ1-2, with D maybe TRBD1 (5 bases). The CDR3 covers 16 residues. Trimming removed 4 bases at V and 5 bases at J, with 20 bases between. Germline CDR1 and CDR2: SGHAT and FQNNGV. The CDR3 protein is CASSSFHGGGRYGYTF. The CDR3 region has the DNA TGTGCCAGCAGCTCTTTTCACGGCGGGGGACGATATGGCTACACCTTC. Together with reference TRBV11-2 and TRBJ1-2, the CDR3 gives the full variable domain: EAGVAQSPRYKIIEKRQSVAFWCNPISGHATLYWYQQILGQGPKLLIQFQNNGVVDDSQLPKDRFSAERLKGVDSTLKIQPAKLEDSAVYLCASSSFHGGGRYGYTFGSGTRLTVV.

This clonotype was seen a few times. The CDR3 DNA sequence: TGTGCCAGCTCACTGCCGGGACAGGGACTAGCGACGCAGTATTTT. This sequence encodes CASSLPGQGLATQYF. The gene calls are TRBV18 and TRBJ2-3, with D possibly matching TRBD2 (10 bases). This CDR3 contains 15 residues. V was trimmed by 4 bases and J by 9 bases, leaving 20 bases between them. Germline values: CDR1 KGHSH, CDR2 LQKENI.